This T cell receptor beta chain was observed in a study of T-cell reconstitution after alpha-beta-depleted transplantation in children. This clonotype was seen repeatedly, ten times or more. It was with unique molecular identifiers that the TCRbeta library was prepared. TCRdb ran MiXCR on the PCR reads and lists one entry per CDR3 protein. This sample carries a few hundred thousand distinct CDR3 sequences, approximately 9.7% of them seen once, and the ten largest clones take about 5.4%. CDR1 is SGHAT, CDR2 FQDESV, per germline (reference sequence). This CDR3 is 16 amino acids long. The ends lost 4 bases at V and 5 bases at J; junction bases unmatched: 8.

This receptor was obtained from a human donor who donated a stem cell graft to a child with SCID. V is TRBV11-1 and J is TRBJ1-6; 7 positions agree with TRBD1. Sequences were derived from PBMCs from the stem cell graft donor, sampled from the stem cell graft. In DNA form, the CDR3 reads TGTGCCAGCAGCTCCCGGGACAGCCGGGATAATTCACCCCTCCACTTT. Translating it yields CASSSRDSRDNSPLHF. Complete variable domain (other parts from reference TRBV11-1 and TRBJ1-6): EAEVAQSPRYKITEKSQAVAFWCDPISGHATLYWYRQILGQGPELLVQFQDESVVDDSQLPKDRFSAERLKGVDSTLKIQPAELGDSAMYLCASSSRDSRDNSPLHFGNGTRLTVT.